The T cell receptor (beta chain) described here comes from a study of T cell responses to AZD1222 COVID-19 vaccine. TCRdb's table, derived via immunoSEQ multiplex PCR, lists solely in-frame clones and lacks some. Here the sample spans about 190,000 clones, roughly 88% being singletons. The source was peripheral blood, collected on day 0 of AZD1222 vaccination. This clonotype was obtained from an adult in good health.

The CDR3 nucleotides read TGCGCCAGCAGCTTACCGGGGGGGCGATATGAGACCCAGTACTTC. Its protein product is CASSLPGGRYETQYF. The J gene is TRBJ2-5, the V gene TRBV5-1, with 8 bases aligning to TRBD2. There are 15 residues in the CDR3. Per germline, CDR1 SGHRS and CDR2 YFSETQ. The V and J ends lost 2 bases and 5 bases, in that order; junction bases with no gene match: 8. The full variable domain, rest sourced from reference TRBV5-1 and TRBJ2-5, is KAGVTQTPRYLIKTRGQQVTLSCSPISGHRSVSWYQQTPGQGLQFLFEYFSETQRNKGNFPGRFSGRQFSNSRSEMNVSTLELGDSALYLCASSLPGGRYETQYFGPGTRLLVL.